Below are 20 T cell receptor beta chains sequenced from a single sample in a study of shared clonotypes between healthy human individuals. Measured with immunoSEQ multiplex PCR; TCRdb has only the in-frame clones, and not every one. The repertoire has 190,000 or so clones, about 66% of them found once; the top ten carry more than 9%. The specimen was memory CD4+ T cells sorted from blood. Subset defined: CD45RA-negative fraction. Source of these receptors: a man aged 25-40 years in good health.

The DNA for the CDR3 is TGTGCCAGCAGCGTAGGGATACTAGCGGGAGGTACCGGGGAGCTGTTTTTT. This encodes CASSVGILAGGTGELFF. The chain carries TRBV9 and TRBJ2-2, with 12 bases lining up with TRBD2. CDR3 size: 17 residues. The germline gives CDR1 SGDLS, CDR2 YYNGEE. V was clipped by 0 bases and J by 5 bases; unmatched bases: 5.

DNA of the CDR3: TGCGCCAGCAGCCAAGGGACTAGCGGCCAAGAGACCCAGTACTTC. Protein sequence: CASSQGTSGQETQYF. The rearrangement uses TRBV4-1 and TRBJ2-5; 10 bases agree with TRBD2. The CDR3 consists of 15 residues. V shed 1 base and J 1 base; nucleotides not matched to a gene: 0. Germline values: CDR1 MGHRA, CDR2 YSYEKL.

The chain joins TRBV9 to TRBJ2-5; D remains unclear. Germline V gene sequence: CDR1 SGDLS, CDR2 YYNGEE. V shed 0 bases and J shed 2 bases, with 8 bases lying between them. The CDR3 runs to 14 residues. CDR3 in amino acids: CASSVDPLQETQYF. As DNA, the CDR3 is TGTGCCAGCAGCGTAGACCCCCTGCAAGAGACCCAGTACTTC.

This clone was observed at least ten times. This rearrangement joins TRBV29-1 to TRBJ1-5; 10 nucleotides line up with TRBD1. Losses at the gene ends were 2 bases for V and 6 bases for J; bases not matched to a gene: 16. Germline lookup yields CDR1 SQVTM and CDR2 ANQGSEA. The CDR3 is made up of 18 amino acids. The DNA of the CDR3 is TGCAGCGTTGAAAGCTATCCGACAGGGGGCAAGGATTTTCAGCCCCAGCATTTT. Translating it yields CSVESYPTGGKDFQPQHF.

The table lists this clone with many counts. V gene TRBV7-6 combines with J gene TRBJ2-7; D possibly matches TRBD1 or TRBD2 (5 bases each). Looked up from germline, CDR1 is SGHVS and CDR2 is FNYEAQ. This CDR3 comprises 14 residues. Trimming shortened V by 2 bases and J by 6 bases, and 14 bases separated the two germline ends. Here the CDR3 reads CASSLSPVGGEQYF. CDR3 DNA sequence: TGTGCCAGCAGCTTATCTCCCGTTGGGGGCGAGCAGTACTTC.

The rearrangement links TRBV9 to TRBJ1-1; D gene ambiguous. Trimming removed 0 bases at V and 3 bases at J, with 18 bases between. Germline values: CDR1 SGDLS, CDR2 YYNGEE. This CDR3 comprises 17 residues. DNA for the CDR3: TGTGCCAGCAGCGTAGCCCCACCTGGGAGAGGCGACACTGAAGCTTTCTTT. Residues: CASSVAPPGRGDTEAFF.

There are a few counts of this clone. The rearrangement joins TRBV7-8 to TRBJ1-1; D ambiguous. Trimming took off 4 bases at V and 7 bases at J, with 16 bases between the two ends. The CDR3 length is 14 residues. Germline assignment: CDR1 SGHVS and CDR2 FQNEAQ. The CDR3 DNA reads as TGTGCCAGCAGCTCCCCCCGCGGTTCCGGTGAAGCTTTCTTT. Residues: CASSSPRGSGEAFF.

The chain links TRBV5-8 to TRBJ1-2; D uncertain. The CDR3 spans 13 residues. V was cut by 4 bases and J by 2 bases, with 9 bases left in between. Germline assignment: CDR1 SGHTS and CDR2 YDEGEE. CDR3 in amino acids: CASSPGINYGYTF. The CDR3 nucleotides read TGTGCCAGCAGCCCGGGGATCAACTATGGCTACACCTTC.

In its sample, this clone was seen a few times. CDR3 in amino acids: CASAVGRNYGYTF. The CDR3 DNA reads as TGTGCCAGCGCCGTCGGCAGGAACTATGGCTACACCTTC. The V and J genes are TRBV6-1 and TRBJ1-2; D is undetermined. The germline V gene encodes CDR1 MNHNS and CDR2 SASEGT. This CDR3 contains 13 residues. The V end lost 8 bases, the J end lost 2 bases, and 12 bases lay between the germline ends.

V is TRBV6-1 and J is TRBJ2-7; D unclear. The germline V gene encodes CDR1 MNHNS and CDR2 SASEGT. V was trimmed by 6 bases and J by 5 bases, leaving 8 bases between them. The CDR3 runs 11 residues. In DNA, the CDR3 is TGTGCCAGCAGCGAGCCGCACGAGCAGTACTTC. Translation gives CASSEPHEQYF.

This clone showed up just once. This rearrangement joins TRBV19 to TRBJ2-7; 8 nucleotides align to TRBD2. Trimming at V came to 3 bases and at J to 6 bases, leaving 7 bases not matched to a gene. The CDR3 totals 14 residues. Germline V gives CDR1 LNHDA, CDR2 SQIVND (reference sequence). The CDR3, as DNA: TGTGCCAGTAGTATTGGAGCGGGAGCTCCCGAGCAGTACTTC. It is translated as CASSIGAGAPEQYF.

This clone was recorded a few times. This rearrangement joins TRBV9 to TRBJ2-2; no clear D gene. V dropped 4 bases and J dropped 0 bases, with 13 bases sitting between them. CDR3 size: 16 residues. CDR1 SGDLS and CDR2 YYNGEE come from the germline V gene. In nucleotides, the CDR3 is TGTGCCAGCAGCCCCCGCGGAGCTGCGAACACCGGGGAGCTGTTTTTT. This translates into CASSPRGAANTGELFF.

CDR3 sequence reads: CASSELGGQSEQFF. CDR3 in DNA: TGTGCCAGCAGTGAGCTCGGGGGGCAAAGTGAGCAGTTCTTC. The chain couples TRBV25-1 to TRBJ2-1, with D tentatively TRBD2 (7 bases). In germline, CDR1 is MGHDK, CDR2 SYGVNS. The CDR3 runs 14 residues. Trimming took 3 bases from V and 9 from J, leaving 15 bases between them.

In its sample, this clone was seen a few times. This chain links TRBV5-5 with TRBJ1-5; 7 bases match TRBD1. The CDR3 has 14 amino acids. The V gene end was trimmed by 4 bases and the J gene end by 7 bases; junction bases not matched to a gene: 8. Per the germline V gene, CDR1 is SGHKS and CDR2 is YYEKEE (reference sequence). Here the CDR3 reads CASSPTGVLQPQHF. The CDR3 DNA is TGTGCCAGCAGCCCTACAGGGGTGCTGCAGCCCCAGCATTTT.

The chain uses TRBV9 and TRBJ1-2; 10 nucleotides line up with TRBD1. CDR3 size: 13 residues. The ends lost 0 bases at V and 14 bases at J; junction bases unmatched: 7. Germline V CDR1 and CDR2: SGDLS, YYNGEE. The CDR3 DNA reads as TGTGCCAGCAGCGTAGTAGGAGGACAGGGGGTAACCTTC. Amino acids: CASSVVGGQGVTF.

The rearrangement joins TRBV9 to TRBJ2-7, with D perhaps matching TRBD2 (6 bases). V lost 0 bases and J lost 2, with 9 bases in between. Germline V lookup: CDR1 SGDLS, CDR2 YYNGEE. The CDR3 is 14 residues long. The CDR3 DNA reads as TGTGCCAGCAGCGTAGCGCGGGACCCCTACGAGCAGTACTTC. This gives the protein CASSVARDPYEQYF. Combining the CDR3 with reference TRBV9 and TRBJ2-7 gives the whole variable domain DSGVTQTPKHLITATGQRVTLRCSPRSGDLSVYWYQQSLDQGLQFLIQYYNGEERAKGNILERFSAQQFPDLHSELNLSSLELGDSALYFCASSVARDPYEQYFGPGTRLTVT.

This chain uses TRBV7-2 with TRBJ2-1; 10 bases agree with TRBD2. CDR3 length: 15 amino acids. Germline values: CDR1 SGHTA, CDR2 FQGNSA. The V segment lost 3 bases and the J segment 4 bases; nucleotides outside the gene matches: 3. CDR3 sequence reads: CASSFGLAAYNEQFF. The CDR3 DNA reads TGTGCCAGCAGCTTCGGACTAGCGGCTTACAATGAGCAGTTCTTC.

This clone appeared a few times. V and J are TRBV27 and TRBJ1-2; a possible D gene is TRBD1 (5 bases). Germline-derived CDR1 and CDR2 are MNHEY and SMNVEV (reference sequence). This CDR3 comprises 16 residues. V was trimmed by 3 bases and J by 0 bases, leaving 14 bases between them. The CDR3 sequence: CASSFGLGGANYGYTF. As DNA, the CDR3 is TGTGCCAGCAGTTTCGGGCTCGGGGGTGCTAACTATGGCTACACCTTC.

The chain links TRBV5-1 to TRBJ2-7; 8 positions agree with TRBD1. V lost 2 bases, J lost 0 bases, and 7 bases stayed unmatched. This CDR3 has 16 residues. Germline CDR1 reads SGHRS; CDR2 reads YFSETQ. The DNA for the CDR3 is TGCGCCAGCAGCTTCGGTGGCGGACAGGGCTCCTACGAGCAGTACTTC. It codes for CASSFGGGQGSYEQYF.

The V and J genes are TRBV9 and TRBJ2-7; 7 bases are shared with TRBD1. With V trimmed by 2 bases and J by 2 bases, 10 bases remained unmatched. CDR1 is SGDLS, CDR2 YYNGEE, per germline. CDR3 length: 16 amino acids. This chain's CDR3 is CASSVAQGVLTYEQYF. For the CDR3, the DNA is TGTGCCAGCAGCGTTGCCCAGGGGGTTCTAACCTACGAGCAGTACTTC. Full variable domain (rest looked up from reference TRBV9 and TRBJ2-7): DSGVTQTPKHLITATGQRVTLRCSPRSGDLSVYWYQQSLDQGLQFLIQYYNGEERAKGNILERFSAQQFPDLHSELNLSSLELGDSALYFCASSVAQGVLTYEQYFGPGTRLTVT.